A selection of T cell receptor beta chains follows, all from one sample in a study of blood T cell repertoires in COVID-19. Sequencing was performed with immunoSEQ multiplex PCR; in TCRdb, only in-frame clones are kept and a portion is missing. The profile shows some 150,000 clones, around 79% of them singletons. Sequenced input: peripheral blood. Every receptor here comes from an elderly man with acute or convalescent COVID-19. Each CDR3 is given with its conserved first and last residue. The D gene is left open where the match is weak. Not every row has a clone size; where given, it reads once, few, many or a size class.

cdr3_aa cdr3_nt d_call clone_size j_call v_call
CASSPRGAGTGELFF TGTGCCAGCAGTCCCAGGGGCGCCGGGACCGGGGAGCTGTTTTTT . . TRBJ2-2 TRBV6-5
CASSQRGQRYQETQYF TGTGCCAGCAGCCAAAGGGGACAGAGGTACCAAGAGACCCAGTACTTC TRBD1 . TRBJ2-5 TRBV3-1/TRBV3-2
CASSLGGQGGYGYTF TGCGCCAGCAGCTTGGGCGGACAGGGAGGTTATGGCTACACCTTC TRBD1 . TRBJ1-2 TRBV5-1
CASRQDTGELFF TGTGCCAGCAGACAGGACACCGGGGAGCTGTTTTTT . . TRBJ2-2 TRBV2
CASSYGGGGTNTQYF TGTGCCAGCAGTTACGGTGGCGGGGGGACCAATACGCAGTATTTT TRBD2 . TRBJ2-3 TRBV6-5
CASSRLEGGMTYNEQFF TGTGCCAGCAGCCGCCTGGAAGGGGGTATGACCTACAATGAGCAGTTCTTC . . TRBJ2-1 TRBV7-6
CASSPGFVGNEQFF TGTGCCAGTTCTCCGGGATTTGTGGGCAATGAGCAGTTCTTC . . TRBJ2-1 TRBV7-3
CASSQDWRGQFF TGTGCCAGCAGCCAAGATTGGCGGGGACAGTTCTTC . . TRBJ2-1 TRBV14
CASSLRGADGYTF TGTGCCAGCAGTTTGCGGGGGGCAGATGGCTACACCTTC . few TRBJ1-2 TRBV27
CASSLDILGGGYTF TGTGCCAGCAGCTTAGATATACTAGGGGGCGGCTACACCTTC TRBD1 . TRBJ1-2 TRBV7-9
CSVEEQQGRYGYTF TGCAGCGTTGAAGAACAACAGGGGAGGTATGGCTACACCTTC TRBD1 . TRBJ1-2 TRBV29-1
CAWSVYGGHGDAFF TGTGCCTGGAGTGTATATGGTGGGCACGGTGACGCTTTCTTT . once TRBJ1-1 TRBV30
CASSPGVYGYTF TGTGCCAGCAGTCCAGGGGTCTATGGCTACACCTTC . . TRBJ1-2 TRBV12-3/TRBV12-4
CASSLGQGADEAFF TGCGCCAGCAGCTTAGGACAGGGGGCTGATGAAGCTTTCTTT TRBD1 once TRBJ1-1 TRBV5-1
CASTYTGELFF TGTGCCAGCACTTACACCGGGGAGCTGTTTTTT . . TRBJ2-2 TRBV2
CASSLGGQSSYEQYF TGCGCCAGCAGCTTGGGGGGACAGTCCTCCTACGAGCAGTACTTC TRBD1 . TRBJ2-7 TRBV5-1
CASGRGAWGETQYF TGTGCTAGTGGACGGGGGGCTTGGGGAGAGACCCAGTACTTC . few TRBJ2-5 TRBV12-5
CATSDGGDNEQFF TGTGCCACCAGTGATGGGGGGGACAATGAGCAGTTCTTC TRBD2 . TRBJ2-1 TRBV24-1
CASSYSKAGTYEQYF TGTGCCAGCAGTTACTCGAAGGCAGGGACCTACGAGCAGTACTTC . . TRBJ2-7 TRBV6-2/TRBV6-3
CASSIQGAAGELFF TGTGCCAGCAGCATACAGGGGGCGGCCGGGGAGCTGTTTTTT TRBD1 . TRBJ2-2 TRBV7-3
CASSLAGGPREQFF TGTGCCAGCAGTTTAGCGGGGGGGCCTCGGGAGCAGTTCTTC TRBD2 few TRBJ2-1 TRBV6-8
CASSVQGPYNEQFF TGTGCCAGCAGTGTTCAGGGGCCGTACAATGAGCAGTTCTTC . . TRBJ2-1 TRBV2
CASSSGSGTEAFF TGTGCCAGCAGTTCAGGGTCGGGCACTGAAGCTTTCTTT . . TRBJ1-1 TRBV7-2
CASRVAGGPYNEQFF TGTGCCAGCAGAGTAGCGGGGGGTCCGTACAATGAGCAGTTCTTC TRBD2 . TRBJ2-1 TRBV27
CASSRGVGQINTEAFF TGTGCCAGCAGCCGAGGGGTAGGACAGATTAACACTGAAGCTTTCTTT . . TRBJ1-1 TRBV7-8
CASSIGGTGELFF TGTGCCAGTAGTATCGGAGGAACCGGGGAGCTGTTTTTT . . TRBJ2-2 TRBV19
CASSFMTAEQFF TGTGCCAGCAGCTTTATGACTGCTGAGCAGTTCTTC . . TRBJ2-1 TRBV2
CASSLTGGGGYTF TGTGCCAGCAGCTTAACAGGGGGAGGGGGCTACACCTTC TRBD1 . TRBJ1-2 TRBV6-5